This is a list of T cell receptor beta chains from one sample in a study of cytomegalovirus exposure and HLA in healthy donors. The table came from immunoSEQ multiplex PCR; TCRdb's copy has only in-frame clones and leaves some out. The sample records approximately 160,000 clones, 75% to 85% being singletons. Specimen: PBMCs. The receptors were sampled from a male donor in good health and CMV-seropositive. Both conserved end residues are part of each CDR3. D genes are given only for firm matches. Clone size is stated in some rows and not others, as once, few, many or a class when expanded.

>.|.|TRBV2|TRBJ1-4
CASSGTRAGGNEKLFF
TGTGCCAGCAGTGGCACGCGGGCCGGGGGGAATGAAAAACTGTTTTTT
>once|TRBD1|TRBV25-1|TRBJ2-2
CASSEATGGELFF
TGTGCCAGCAGTGAGGCGACAGGGGGGGAGCTGTTTTTT
>.|TRBD1|TRBV6-1|TRBJ1-2
CASSPGQEHYGYTF
TGTGCCAGCAGTCCCGGACAGGAACACTATGGCTACACCTTC
>.|.|TRBV6-1|TRBJ2-1
CASRWLRSSYNEQFF
TGTGCCAGCCGGTGGTTAAGATCCTCCTACAATGAGCAGTTCTTC
>few|TRBD1|TRBV4-3|TRBJ1-4
CASSQGTGTNEKLFF
TGCGCCAGCAGCCAGGGGACAGGGACTAATGAAAAACTGTTTTTT
>.|TRBD2|TRBV5-3|TRBJ2-7
CARSLVSTGLAGVLEQYF
TGTGCCAGAAGCTTGGTTTCAACCGGACTAGCGGGTGTATTAGAGCAGTACTTC
>few|.|TRBV30|TRBJ1-3
CAWRPGWSGNTIYF
TGTGCCTGGAGACCAGGGTGGTCTGGAAACACCATATATTTT
>.|.|TRBV7-9|TRBJ2-7
CASSLGGGSHEQYF
TGTGCCAGCAGCTTGGGGGGGGGCAGCCACGAGCAGTACTTC
>.|.|TRBV27|TRBJ1-2
CASSLSAANYGYTF
TGTGCCAGCAGTTTATCGGCGGCAAACTATGGCTACACCTTC
>.|.|TRBV7-9|TRBJ1-1
CASSLSSYTEAFF
TGTGCCAGCAGCTTATCCAGTTACACTGAAGCTTTCTTT
>.|TRBD1|TRBV7-9|TRBJ2-3
CASGQGSTDTQYF
TGTGCCAGCGGACAGGGTAGCACAGATACGCAGTATTTT
>once|.|TRBV4-3|TRBJ2-2
CASSQGPGLLYTGELFF
TGCGCCAGCAGCCAGGGCCCGGGACTTCTTTACACCGGGGAGCTGTTTTTT
>.|.|TRBV6-6|TRBJ2-5
CASSQIRVQETQYF
TGTGCCAGCAGTCAAATCAGGGTCCAAGAGACCCAGTACTTC
>.|TRBD1|TRBV7-9|TRBJ2-6
CSSSLEGQGSSSGANVLTF
TGTTCCAGCAGCTTAGAGGGACAGGGTAGCAGCTCTGGGGCCAACGTCCTGACTTTC
>.|.|TRBV23-1|TRBJ1-1
CASREDKRPEAFF
TGCGCCAGCAGGGAAGATAAGCGGCCTGAAGCTTTCTTT
>.|.|TRBV19|TRBJ2-1
CASSTGLYNEQFF
TGTGCCAGTAGTACGGGACTTTACAATGAGCAGTTCTTC